This T cell receptor beta chain emerged from a study of Ad26.COV2.S vaccination and SARS-CoV-2 variants. Notes on the study in general: Breadth of non-spike TCRs did not differ between vaccinees and placebo recipients. Estimates derived from TCR breadth and depth analyses may have underestimated total T cell responses.

This sample's treatment: 19 received Ad26.COV2.S at low or high dose, single or two shots; 5 received placebo; per-sample allocation not given. It was on day 63 after the first vaccine or placebo injection that samples were taken. Profiling relied on immunoSEQ multiplex PCR, and the TCRdb table lists in-frame clones only, not all of them. The data contain about 390,000 clones, around 93% of them seen just once; the ten biggest clones take up about 1.7%. This clone was seen a few times. Its cognate antigen is unknown. The TCR originated in a person between 18 and 65 years old who received the Ad26.COV2.S COVID-19 vaccine or a placebo. Sequences were derived from peripheral blood, sampled in a trial of Ad26.COV2.S vaccine versus placebo.

The CDR3 coding sequence is TGTGCCAGCAGCTTTGAGCGCTGGAACACTGAAGCTTTCTTT. Translated: CASSFERWNTEAFF. This sequence joins TRBV5-4 and TRBJ1-1; D is unclear. Germline CDR1 reads SGHNT; CDR2 reads YYREEE (reference sequence). Trimming shortened V by 2 bases and J by 1 base, and 9 bases separated the two germline ends. This CDR3 is built from 14 residues. The full variable domain, with the rest looked up from reference TRBV5-4 and TRBJ1-1, is ETGVTQSPTHLIKTRGQQVTLRCSSQSGHNTVSWYQQALGQGPQFIFQYYREEENGRGNFPPRFSGLQFPNYSSELNVNALELDDSALYLCASSFERWNTEAFFGQGTRLTVV.